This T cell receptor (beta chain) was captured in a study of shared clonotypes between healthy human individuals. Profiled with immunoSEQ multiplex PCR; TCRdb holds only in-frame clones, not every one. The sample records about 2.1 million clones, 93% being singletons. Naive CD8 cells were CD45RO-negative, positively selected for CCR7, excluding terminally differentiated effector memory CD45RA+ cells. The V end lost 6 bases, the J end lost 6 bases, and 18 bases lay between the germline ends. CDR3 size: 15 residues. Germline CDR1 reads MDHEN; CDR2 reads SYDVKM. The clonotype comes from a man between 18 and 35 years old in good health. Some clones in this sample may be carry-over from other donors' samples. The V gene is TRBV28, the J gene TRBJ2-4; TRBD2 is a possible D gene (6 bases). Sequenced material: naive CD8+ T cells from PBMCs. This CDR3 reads CASSLTSSGSNIQYF. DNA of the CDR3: TGTGCCAGCAGCCTCACCAGTAGCGGCTCAAACATTCAGTACTTC.